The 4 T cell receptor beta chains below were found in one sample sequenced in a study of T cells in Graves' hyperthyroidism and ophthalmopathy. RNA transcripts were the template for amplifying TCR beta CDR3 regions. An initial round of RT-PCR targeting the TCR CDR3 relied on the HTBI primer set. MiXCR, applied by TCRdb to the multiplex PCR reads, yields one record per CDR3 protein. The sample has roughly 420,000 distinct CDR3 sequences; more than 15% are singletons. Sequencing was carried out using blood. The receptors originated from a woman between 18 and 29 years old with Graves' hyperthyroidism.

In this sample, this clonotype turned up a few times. The CDR3 bases are TGTGCCAAGAGAAGGGGTCAGGGGCTAAATACTTACGAGCAGTACTTC. This codes for CAKRRGQGLNTYEQYF. This chain links TRBV28 with TRBJ2-7; D is perhaps TRBD1 (6 bases). V was pared by 10 bases and J by 4 bases, with 26 bases between. The CDR3 consists of 16 residues. CDR1 and CDR2 (germline): MDHEN, SYDVKM. The entire variable domain, with the rest obtained from reference TRBV28 and TRBJ2-7, is as follows: DVKVTQSSRYLVKRTGEKVFLECVQDMDHENMFWYRQDPGLGLRLIYFSYDVKMKEKGDIPEGYSVSREKKERFSLILESASTNQTSMYLCAKRRGQGLNTYEQYFGPGTRLTVT.

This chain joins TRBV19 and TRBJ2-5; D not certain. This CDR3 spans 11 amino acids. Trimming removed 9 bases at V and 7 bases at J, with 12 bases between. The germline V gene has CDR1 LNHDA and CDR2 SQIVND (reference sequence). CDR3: CASRRRGTQYF. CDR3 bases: TGTGCCAGCCGACGGCGTGGGACCCAGTACTTC. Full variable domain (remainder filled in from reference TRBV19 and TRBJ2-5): DGGITQSPKYLFRKEGQNVTLSCEQNLNHDAMYWYRQDPGQGLRLIYYSQIVNDFQKGDIAEGYSVSREKKESFPLTVTSAQKNPTAFYLCASRRRGTQYFGPGTRLLVL.

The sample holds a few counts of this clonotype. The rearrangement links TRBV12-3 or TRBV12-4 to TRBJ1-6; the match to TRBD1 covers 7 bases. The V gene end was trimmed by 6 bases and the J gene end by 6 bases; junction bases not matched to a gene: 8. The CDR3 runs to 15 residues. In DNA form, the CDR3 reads TGTGCCAGCAGAACCCACAGGGGATTTAATTCACCCCTCCACTTT. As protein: CASRTHRGFNSPLHF.

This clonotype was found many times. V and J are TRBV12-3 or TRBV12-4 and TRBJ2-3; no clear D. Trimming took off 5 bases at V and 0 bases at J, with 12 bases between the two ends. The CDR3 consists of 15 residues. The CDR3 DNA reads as TGTGCCAGCAGTCCCGGTCCCCAGAGCACAGATACGCAGTATTTT. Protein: CASSPGPQSTDTQYF.